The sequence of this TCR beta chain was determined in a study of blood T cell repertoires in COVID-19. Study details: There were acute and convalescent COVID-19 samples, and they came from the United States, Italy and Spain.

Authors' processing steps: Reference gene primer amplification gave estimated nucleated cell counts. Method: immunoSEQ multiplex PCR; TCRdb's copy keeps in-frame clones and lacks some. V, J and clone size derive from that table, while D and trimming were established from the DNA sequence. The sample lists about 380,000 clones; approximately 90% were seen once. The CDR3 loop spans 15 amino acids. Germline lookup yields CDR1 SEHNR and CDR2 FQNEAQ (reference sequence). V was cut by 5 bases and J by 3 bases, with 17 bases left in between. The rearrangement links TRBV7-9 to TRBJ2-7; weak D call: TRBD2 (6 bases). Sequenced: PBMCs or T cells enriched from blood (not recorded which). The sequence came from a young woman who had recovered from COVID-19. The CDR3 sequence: CASSPLGGEYYEQYF. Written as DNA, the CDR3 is TGTGCCAGCAGCCCCCTCGGGGGAGAGTACTACGAGCAGTACTTC.